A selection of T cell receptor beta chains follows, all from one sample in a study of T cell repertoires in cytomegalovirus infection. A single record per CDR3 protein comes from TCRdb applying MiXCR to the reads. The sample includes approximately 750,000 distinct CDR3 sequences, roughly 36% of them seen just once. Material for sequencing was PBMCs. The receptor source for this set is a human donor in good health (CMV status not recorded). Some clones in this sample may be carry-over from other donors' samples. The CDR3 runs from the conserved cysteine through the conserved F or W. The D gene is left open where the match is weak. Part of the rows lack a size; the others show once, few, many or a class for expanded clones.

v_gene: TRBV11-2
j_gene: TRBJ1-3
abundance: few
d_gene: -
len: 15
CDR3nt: TGTGCCAGCAGCTCGCGGCTGTCCTCTGGAAACACCATATATTTT
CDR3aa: CASSSRLSSGNTIYF

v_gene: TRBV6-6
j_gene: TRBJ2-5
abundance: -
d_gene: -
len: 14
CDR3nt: TGTGCCAGCAGACTGGGACCTCACCAAGAGACCCAGTACTTC
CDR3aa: CASRLGPHQETQYF

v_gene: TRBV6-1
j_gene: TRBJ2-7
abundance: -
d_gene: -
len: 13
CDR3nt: TGTGCCAGCAGTGGGGCCGAAAACTACGAGCAGTACTTC
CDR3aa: CASSGAENYEQYF

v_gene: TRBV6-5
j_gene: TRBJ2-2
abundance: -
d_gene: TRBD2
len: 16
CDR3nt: TGTGCCAGCAGTCCGGGGGGACGGATGAACACCGGGGAGCTGTTTTTT
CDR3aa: CASSPGGRMNTGELFF

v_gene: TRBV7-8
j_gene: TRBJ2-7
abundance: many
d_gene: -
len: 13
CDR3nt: TGTGCCAGCAGCTTATCTGGGCCGGGCGGGCAGTACTTC
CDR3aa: CASSLSGPGGQYF

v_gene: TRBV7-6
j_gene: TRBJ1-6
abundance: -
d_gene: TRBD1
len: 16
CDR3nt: TGTGCCAGCAGCTTCCGAACGGGACAGGGTAATTCACCCCTCCACTTT
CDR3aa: CASSFRTGQGNSPLHF

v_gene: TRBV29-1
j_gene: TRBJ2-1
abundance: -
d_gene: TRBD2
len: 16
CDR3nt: TGCAGCGTTGAAGGGACTCTTCGGGGGGGCTACAATGAGCAGTTCTTC
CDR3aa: CSVEGTLRGGYNEQFF

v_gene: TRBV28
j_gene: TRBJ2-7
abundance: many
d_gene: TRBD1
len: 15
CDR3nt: TGTGCCAGCACTATCCCACAGGGGAGTGGTTACGAGCAGTACTTC
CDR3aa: CASTIPQGSGYEQYF

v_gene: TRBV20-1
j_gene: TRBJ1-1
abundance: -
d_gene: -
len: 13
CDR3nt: TGCAGTGCTGGACGGAGAACGAACACTGAAGCTTTCTTT
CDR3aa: CSAGRRTNTEAFF

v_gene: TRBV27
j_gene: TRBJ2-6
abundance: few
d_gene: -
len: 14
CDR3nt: TGTGCCAGCAGCCGAGGCCCTGGGGCCAACGTCCTGACTTTC
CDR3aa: CASSRGPGANVLTF

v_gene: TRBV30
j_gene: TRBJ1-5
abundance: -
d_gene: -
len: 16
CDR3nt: TGTGCCTGCCGGGACCCGCCCTCGGTGGGCAATCAGCCCCAGCATTTT
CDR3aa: CACRDPPSVGNQPQHF

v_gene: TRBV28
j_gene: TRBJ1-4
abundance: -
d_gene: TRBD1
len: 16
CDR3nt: TGTGCCAGCAGCCCCGGCGGGGACAGATCTAATGAAAAACTGTTTTTT
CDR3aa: CASSPGGDRSNEKLFF

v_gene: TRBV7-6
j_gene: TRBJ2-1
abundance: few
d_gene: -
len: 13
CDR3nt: TGTGCCAGCAGCTCCCGGGGATTCAATGAGCAGTTCTTC
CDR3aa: CASSSRGFNEQFF

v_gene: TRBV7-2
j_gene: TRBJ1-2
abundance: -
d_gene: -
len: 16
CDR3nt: TGTGCCAGCAGCTCCGGGATCGGCGGAATAAACTATGGCTACACCTTC
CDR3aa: CASSSGIGGINYGYTF

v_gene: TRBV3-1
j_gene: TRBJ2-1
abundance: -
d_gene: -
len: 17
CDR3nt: TGTGCCAGCAGCCAAGGAAGGGCGGGGATCTCCTACAATGAGCAGTTCTTC
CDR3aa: CASSQGRAGISYNEQFF

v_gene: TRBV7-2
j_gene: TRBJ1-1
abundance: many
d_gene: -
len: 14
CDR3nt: TGTGCCAGCAGCTTTAGGCAGGGTGGTACTGAAGCTTTCTTT
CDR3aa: CASSFRQGGTEAFF

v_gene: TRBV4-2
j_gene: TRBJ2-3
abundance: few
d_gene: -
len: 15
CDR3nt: TGTGCCAGCCAAAGACAAAACTTGGGCACAGATACGCAGTATTTT
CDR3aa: CASQRQNLGTDTQYF

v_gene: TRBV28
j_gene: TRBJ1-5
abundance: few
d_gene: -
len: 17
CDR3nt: TGTGCCAGCATCGACGGGGTTCCGAGCGGTGGCAATCAGCCCCAGCATTTT
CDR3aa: CASIDGVPSGGNQPQHF

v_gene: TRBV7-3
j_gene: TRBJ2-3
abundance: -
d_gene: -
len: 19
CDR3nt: TGTGCCAGCAGCTTAAAGGCCCGGGGACCAGGTCAGGTCACAGATACGCAGTATTTT
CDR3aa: CASSLKARGPGQVTDTQYF

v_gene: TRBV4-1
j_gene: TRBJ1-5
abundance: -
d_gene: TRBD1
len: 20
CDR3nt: TGCGCCAGCAGCCAAGTGGGATCCGGGACAGGGAATCCGTTGGGTGAGCCCCAGCATTTT
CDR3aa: CASSQVGSGTGNPLGEPQHF

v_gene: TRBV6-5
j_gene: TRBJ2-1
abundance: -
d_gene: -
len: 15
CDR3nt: TGTGCCAGCACTAAGGACGGGCGCTCCTACAATGAGCAGTTCTTC
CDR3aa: CASTKDGRSYNEQFF

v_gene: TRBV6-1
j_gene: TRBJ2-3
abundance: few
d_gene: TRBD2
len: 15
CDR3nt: TGTGCCAGCAGGGAGATTAGCGGGATTTTAGATACGCAGTATTTT
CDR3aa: CASREISGILDTQYF

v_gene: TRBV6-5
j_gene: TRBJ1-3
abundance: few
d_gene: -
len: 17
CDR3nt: TGTGCCAGCAGTTACTCGGGATCGTTGAGCTCTGGAAACACCATATATTTT
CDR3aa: CASSYSGSLSSGNTIYF